A selection of T cell receptor beta chains follows, all from one sample in a study of blood T cell repertoires in COVID-19. Method: immunoSEQ multiplex PCR; TCRdb's copy keeps in-frame clones and lacks some. The table lists 310,000 or so clones, roughly 90% of them singletons. Material: peripheral blood. All receptors derive from a man aged 25-40 years with COVID-19, enrolled during active disease. Each CDR3 is given with its conserved first and last residue. The order of the fields is V gene, clone size, J gene, D gene, CDR3 DNA, CDR3 protein. D genes are given only for firm matches. Not every row has a clone size; where given, it reads once, few, many or a size class.

>TRBV6-5|.|TRBJ2-1|TRBD2
TGTGCCAGCAGTTACGGGCGGGGGGGCTACAATGAGCAGTTCTTC
CASSYGRGGYNEQFF
>TRBV6-5|.|TRBJ2-2|.
TGTGCCAGCAGTTACTTGAGGGCCACGAACACCGGGGAGCTGTTTTTT
CASSYLRATNTGELFF
>TRBV10-3|.|TRBJ2-5|TRBD2
TGTGCCATCAGTGAATTCACTAGCGGGGGGGCCGAGACCCAGTACTTC
CAISEFTSGGAETQYF
>TRBV7-9|.|TRBJ1-3|.
TGTGCCAGCAGCTTTGACAGCGGAAACACCATATATTTT
CASSFDSGNTIYF
>TRBV10-1|few|TRBJ2-1|.
TGCGCCAGCAGTGAAGGACTTCTCTACAATGAGCAGTTCTTC
CASSEGLLYNEQFF
>TRBV25-1|.|TRBJ1-2|TRBD1
TGTGCCAGCAGTGATCTGGACAGGAGCTATGGCTACACCTTC
CASSDLDRSYGYTF
>TRBV3-1/TRBV3-2|.|TRBJ1-5|.
TGTGCCAGCAGTGGAGGGGCCGGCTATAGCAATCAGCCCCAGCATTTT
CASSGGAGYSNQPQHF
>TRBV18|.|TRBJ2-5|.
TGTGCCAGCTCACCACCGTCTGGGGGCGCGAAAGAGACCCAGTACTTC
CASSPPSGGAKETQYF
>TRBV5-4|.|TRBJ2-5|.
TGTGCCAGCAGCTTGTACCGGGGAGAGACCCAGTACTTC
CASSLYRGETQYF
>TRBV19|few|TRBJ1-2|TRBD1
TGTGCCAGTAGTCCCGGGACAGAAGAAGACTTTTACTATGGCTACACCTTC
CASSPGTEEDFYYGYTF
>TRBV7-8|.|TRBJ2-1|.
TGTGCCAGCAGCCGGAAAGGGGAACTCGCCCCCTACAATGAGCAGTTCTTC
CASSRKGELAPYNEQFF
>TRBV5-1|.|TRBJ2-7|TRBD1
TGCGCCAGCAGCTTGGGGCCCAAGGGGGCACCCTACGAGCAGTACTTC
CASSLGPKGAPYEQYF
>TRBV9|few|TRBJ1-5|TRBD1
TGTGCCAGCAGCGTGACAGGGCAGTATCAGCCCCAGCATTTT
CASSVTGQYQPQHF
>TRBV3-1/TRBV3-2|.|TRBJ2-5|TRBD1
TGTGCCAGCAGCCCCCCCAAGGGTACAGGGGGCGAGGAGACCCAGTACTTC
CASSPPKGTGGEETQYF
>TRBV7-8|.|TRBJ2-3|TRBD2
TGTGCCAGCAGCTTAGTTAGCGGGGGAGAAGATACGCAGTATTTT
CASSLVSGGEDTQYF
>TRBV19|.|TRBJ1-2|TRBD1
TGTGCCAGTAGTAAGGCCATGGACAGGGGTGGCTACACCTTC
CASSKAMDRGGYTF
>TRBV4-3|.|TRBJ2-1|TRBD2
TGCGCCAGCAGCCAATTCCCCGGGGAGGGCAATGAGCAGTTCTTC
CASSQFPGEGNEQFF
>TRBV5-1|.|TRBJ2-2|.
TGCGCCAGCAGCGTCGGGACTCCGAACACCGGGGAGCTGTTTTTT
CASSVGTPNTGELFF
>TRBV7-2|.|TRBJ2-1|.
TGTGCCACCACTCCGGACAGCTCCTACAATGAGCAGTTCTTC
CATTPDSSYNEQFF
>TRBV5-1|once|TRBJ1-1|.
TGCGCCAGCAATCTTGGCAGGCTTAACACTGAAGCTTTCTTT
CASNLGRLNTEAFF
>TRBV19|.|TRBJ1-1|TRBD1
TGTGCCAGTAGTCTGCCGGGACAGCTAAGGAACACTGAAGCTTTCTTT
CASSLPGQLRNTEAFF
>TRBV12-5|.|TRBJ2-1|TRBD2
TGTGCTAGTGGTCCCCGGGACTACTCCTACAATGAGCAGTTCTTC
CASGPRDYSYNEQFF
>TRBV24-1|.|TRBJ1-5|TRBD1
TGTGCCACCAGTGCGAGGGGGCAACAGCCCCAGCATTTT
CATSARGQQPQHF
>TRBV6-6|.|TRBJ1-1|.
TGTGCCAGCAGTCCTGCGGGCACACCATCGGGAGTTGAAGCTTTCTTT
CASSPAGTPSGVEAFF
>TRBV19|.|TRBJ1-5|TRBD1
TGTGCCAGTAGTAGTGCAGGGGGCAAGGGCAATCAGCCCCAGCATTTT
CASSSAGGKGNQPQHF
>TRBV7-2|few|TRBJ1-4|.
TGTGCCAGCACCCTCCAGGCAACTAATGAAAAACTGTTTTTT
CASTLQATNEKLFF
>TRBV6-2/TRBV6-3|.|TRBJ1-1|.
TGTGCCAGCAGTTACTTGTGGGGCGGCACTGAAGCTTTCTTT
CASSYLWGGTEAFF
>TRBV5-1|.|TRBJ2-1|.
TGCGCCAGCAGTCCCGATGAGATCCGATACTCCTACAATGAGCAGTTCTTC
CASSPDEIRYSYNEQFF
>TRBV7-3|.|TRBJ1-1|.
TGTGCCAGCAGCTCCACAAAGAACACTGAAGCTTTCTTT
CASSSTKNTEAFF
>TRBV7-9|.|TRBJ2-7|TRBD2
TGTGCCAGCAGCTTAAGCGGGACCGGATTGATCGAGCAGTACTTC
CASSLSGTGLIEQYF
>TRBV7-6|.|TRBJ2-5|.
TGTGCCAGCAGCCAGACAGTACAAGAGACCCAGTACTTC
CASSQTVQETQYF
>TRBV5-5|.|TRBJ2-7|.
TGTGCCAGCAGGGACTGGAGCTCCTACGAGCAGTACTTC
CASRDWSSYEQYF
>TRBV19|once|TRBJ2-2|TRBD1
TGTGCCAGTAGTATATATCCGGGACAGGGTAACACCGGGGAGCTGTTTTTT
CASSIYPGQGNTGELFF
>TRBV10-3|.|TRBJ2-1|.
TGTGCCATCATGGGCCCGGGACAAGGGGGCAATGAGCAGTTCTTC
CAIMGPGQGGNEQFF
>TRBV19|.|TRBJ2-7|TRBD2
TGTGCCAGTAGTATAGGAGGAGTAGCGGGAGTTCACGAGCAGTACTTC
CASSIGGVAGVHEQYF
>TRBV19|.|TRBJ1-5|.
TGTGCCAGTAGTGTGACAGGACTGAGTCAGCCCCAGCATTTT
CASSVTGLSQPQHF
>TRBV5-4|.|TRBJ2-7|TRBD1
TGTGCCAGCAGCTTACGTGCCAAGGGGGCCGGGGAGCAGTACTTC
CASSLRAKGAGEQYF
>TRBV7-2|.|TRBJ1-2|TRBD1
TGTGCCAGCAGCTTAAGGGGGCAGTCCTATGGCTACACCTTC
CASSLRGQSYGYTF
>TRBV6-6|.|TRBJ1-1|.
TGTGCCAGCAAGAGGAACACTGAAGCTTTCTTT
CASKRNTEAFF
>TRBV4-2|.|TRBJ2-1|.
TGTGCCAGCAGCCAAGGGACTTACACCCGCAATGAGCAGTTCTTC
CASSQGTYTRNEQFF
>TRBV18|.|TRBJ2-3|TRBD2
TGTGCCAGCTCACCTACTAGCGGATACACAGATACGCAGTATTTT
CASSPTSGYTDTQYF
>TRBV27|once|TRBJ2-3|TRBD1
TGTGCCAGCTGGGACAGGGGCAGGGGTAGTCCCCCAGATACGCAGTATTTT
CASWDRGRGSPPDTQYF
>TRBV19|once|TRBJ2-2|.
TGTGCCAGTAGCCGCGACCGGACATGGAACACCGGGGAGCTGTTTTTT
CASSRDRTWNTGELFF
>TRBV5-4|.|TRBJ2-7|.
TGTGCCAGCAGCAGGGGCACAGCTTTACCCTACGAGCAGTACTTC
CASSRGTALPYEQYF
>TRBV9|.|TRBJ2-3|TRBD2
TGTGCCAGCAGCGTAGAACTAGCGGGAGTAGATACGCAGTATTTT
CASSVELAGVDTQYF
>TRBV27|.|TRBJ1-5|.
TGTGCCACCCGGACAGCATATAGCAATCAGCCCCAGCATTTT
CATRTAYSNQPQHF
>TRBV7-2|.|TRBJ2-7|TRBD2
TGTGCCAGCAGCTTCCCGTCTAGCGGGAGCCACGAGCAGTACTTC
CASSFPSSGSHEQYF
>TRBV4-1|.|TRBJ2-3|TRBD2
TGCGCCAGCAGCCAACGGACTAGCGGGATTGGAGATACGCAGTATTTT
CASSQRTSGIGDTQYF
>TRBV2|.|TRBJ1-2|.
TGTGCCAGCAGCTACGCAGGAGGGAGCTATGGCTACACCTTC
CASSYAGGSYGYTF
>TRBV2|.|TRBJ2-1|.
TGTGCCAGCAGGCCAGTTGTTGAGCAGTTCTTC
CASRPVVEQFF
>TRBV4-3|.|TRBJ1-2|TRBD1
TGCGCCAGCAGCCGAACGACAGGGGGAGAGGATGGCTACACCTTC
CASSRTTGGEDGYTF
>TRBV5-1|.|TRBJ2-3|TRBD2
TGCGCCAGCAGCGAGGGGACTAGCGGGACGGGTACGCAGTATTTT
CASSEGTSGTGTQYF
>TRBV19|.|TRBJ1-1|TRBD1
TGTGCCAGTAGTCCACTGACAGGGCCCCCGAACACTGAAGCTTTCTTT
CASSPLTGPPNTEAFF
>TRBV19|once|TRBJ1-5|TRBD1
TGTGCCAGTAGTATAGGACAGGGTAACAATCAGCCCCAGCATTTT
CASSIGQGNNQPQHF